This TCR beta chain came from a study of resident and recirculating memory T cells in vitiligo. Turning to the study itself: Each patient gave two lesional and two nonlesional epidermal shave biopsies, plus PBMCs. No cells were sorted; samples were homogenized just before genomic DNA extraction.

Patients had to be free of confetti depigmentation, indicating active vitiligo. To note about this clone: Its target is unknown.

Germline CDR1 GTSNPN, CDR2 SVGIG (reference sequence). This CDR3 is 17 amino acids long. J gave up 2 bases and V 1 base, and 10 bases lay outside the gene matches. Data came from immunoSEQ multiplex PCR; TCRdb stores just in-frame clones and leaves some out. The sample yields roughly 42,000 clones, about 90% seen once. Study-level results: No single dominant TCR clone appeared; lesion clonality varied.

The rearrangement links TRBV30 to TRBJ2-1, with TRBD2 matching 8 bases. The sample was blood. This receptor was identified in a male donor with vitiligo. The CDR3 sequence is CAWSGRNLAGPYNEQFF. In DNA form, the CDR3 reads TGTGCCTGGAGTGGGCGTAATCTAGCGGGCCCCTACAATGAGCAGTTCTTC. Supplemented by reference TRBV30 and TRBJ2-1, the full variable domain reads SQTIHQWPATLVQPVGSPLSLECTVEGTSNPNLYWYRQAAGRGLQLLFYSVGIGQISSEVPQNLSASRPQDRQFILSSKKLLLSDSGFYLCAWSGRNLAGPYNEQFFGPGTRLTVL.